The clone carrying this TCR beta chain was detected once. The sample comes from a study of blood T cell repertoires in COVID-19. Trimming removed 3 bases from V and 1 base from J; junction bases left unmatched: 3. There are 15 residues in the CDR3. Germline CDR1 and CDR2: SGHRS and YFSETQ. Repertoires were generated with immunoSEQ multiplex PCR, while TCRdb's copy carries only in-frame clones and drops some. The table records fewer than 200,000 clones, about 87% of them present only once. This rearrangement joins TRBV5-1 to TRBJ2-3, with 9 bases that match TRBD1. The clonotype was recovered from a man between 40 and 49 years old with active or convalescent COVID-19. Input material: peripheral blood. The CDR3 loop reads CASSSWTGGTDTQYF. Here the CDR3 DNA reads TGCGCCAGCAGCTCCTGGACAGGGGGCACAGATACGCAGTATTTT.